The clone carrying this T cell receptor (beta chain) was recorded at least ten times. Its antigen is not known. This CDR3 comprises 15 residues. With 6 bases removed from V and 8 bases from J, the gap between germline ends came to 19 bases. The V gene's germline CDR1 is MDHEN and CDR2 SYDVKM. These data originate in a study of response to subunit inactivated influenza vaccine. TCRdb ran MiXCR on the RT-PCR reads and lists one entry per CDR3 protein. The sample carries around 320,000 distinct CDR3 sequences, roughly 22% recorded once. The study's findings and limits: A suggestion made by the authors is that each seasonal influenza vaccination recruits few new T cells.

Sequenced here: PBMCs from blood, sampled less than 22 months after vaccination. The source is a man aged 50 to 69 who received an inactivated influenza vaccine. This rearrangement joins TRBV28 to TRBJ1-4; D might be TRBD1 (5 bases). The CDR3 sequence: CASSASGGAGEKLFF. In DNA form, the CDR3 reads TGTGCCAGCAGCGCCTCGGGTGGGGCGGGGGAAAAACTGTTTTTT.